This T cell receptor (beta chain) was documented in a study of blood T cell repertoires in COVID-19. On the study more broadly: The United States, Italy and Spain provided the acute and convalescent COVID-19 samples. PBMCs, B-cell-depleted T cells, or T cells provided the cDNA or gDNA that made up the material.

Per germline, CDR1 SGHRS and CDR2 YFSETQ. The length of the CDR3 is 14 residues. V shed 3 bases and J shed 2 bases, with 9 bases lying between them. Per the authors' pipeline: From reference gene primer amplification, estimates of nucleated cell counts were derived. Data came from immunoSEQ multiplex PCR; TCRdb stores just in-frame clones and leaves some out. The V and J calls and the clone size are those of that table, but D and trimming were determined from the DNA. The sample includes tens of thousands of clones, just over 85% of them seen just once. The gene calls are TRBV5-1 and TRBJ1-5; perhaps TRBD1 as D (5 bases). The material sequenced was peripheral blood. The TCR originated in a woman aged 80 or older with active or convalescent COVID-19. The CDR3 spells CASSSLGGNQPQHF. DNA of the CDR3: TGCGCCAGCAGCTCCCTAGGGGGCAATCAGCCCCAGCATTTT.